This TCR beta chain comes out of a study of response to subunit inactivated influenza vaccine. Study findings and constraints: Few new T cells, the authors suggested, are recruited by each seasonal influenza vaccination.

The CDR3 extends over 16 amino acids. TCRdb used MiXCR to reprocess the RT-PCR reads, holding one entry per CDR3 protein. The table shows about 650,000 distinct CDR3 sequences, with approximately 15% occurring only once. This clonotype was seen only a few times. Its antigen is undetermined. This sample comprised PBMCs from blood, obtained roughly 2 weeks before vaccination. The origin of this receptor is a man in his fifties who received an inactivated influenza vaccine. The V gene is TRBV21-1, the J gene TRBJ2-1; the table gives TRBD1 as D, unverified against the DNA. TRBV21-1 is annotated as a pseudogene. CDR3 coding DNA: TGTGCCAGCAGCAAAATGGGGACAGGGCGATACAATGAGCAGTTCTTC. As protein: CASSKMGTGRYNEQFF.